These 10 T cell receptor beta chains were all obtained from the same sample, sequenced in a study of PD-1 blockade in classical Hodgkin lymphoma. Method: immunoSEQ multiplex PCR; TCRdb's copy keeps in-frame clones and lacks some. The sample carries roughly 140,000 clones, about 81% recorded once. Brentuximab vedotin exposure varied among the patients, all of whom had relapsed after autologous stem cell transplantation. The material was peripheral blood mononuclear cells (PBMCs), obtained before the second cycle of nivolumab. These receptors came from a human donor with classical Hodgkin lymphoma.

The rearrangement joins TRBV5-5 to TRBJ2-1; the match to TRBD2 covers 12 bases. This CDR3 comprises 14 residues. Germline CDR1 is SGHKS and CDR2 is YYEKEE (reference sequence). V dropped 5 bases and J dropped 10; count of bases not matched to a gene: 7. The CDR3 sequence: CASSSGLAGLEQFF. The CDR3 nucleotides read TGTGCCAGCAGTTCAGGACTAGCGGGGCTGGAGCAGTTCTTC. The full variable domain, completed using reference TRBV5-5 and TRBJ2-1, is DAGVTQSPTHLIKTRGQQVTLRCSPISGHKSVSWYQQVLGQGPQFIFQYYEKEERGRGNFPDRFSARQFPNYSSELNVNALLLGDSALYLCASSSGLAGLEQFFGPGTRLTVL.

The rearrangement uses TRBV27 and TRBJ2-7, with 8 positions matching TRBD2. Germline CDR1 and CDR2: MNHEY and SMNVEV (reference sequence). This CDR3 has 12 residues. V was pared by 7 bases and J by 5 bases, with 4 bases of the junction left unmatched. The CDR3 DNA sequence: TGTGCCAGCAAGACTAGCGCGGACGAGCAGTACTTC. Translated, it gives CASKTSADEQYF.

For the CDR3, the DNA is TGCGCCAGCAGCTTTGACAGTAGCAATCAGCCCCAGCATTTT. It yields the protein CASSFDSSNQPQHF. The chain combines TRBV4-3 with TRBJ1-5, with a weak D call TRBD1 (5 bases). With 5 bases removed from V and 0 bases from J, the gap between germline ends came to 8 bases. The CDR3 length is 14 residues. The V gene's germline CDR1 is LGHNA and CDR2 YSLEER.

This clone has just one count. This chain connects TRBV19 to TRBJ1-2, with 9 bases fitting TRBD1. Losses at the gene ends were 3 bases for V and 8 bases for J; bases not matched to a gene: 4. Germline CDR1 and CDR2: LNHDA and SQIVND (reference sequence). CDR3 size: 13 residues. CDR3 sequence: CASSIRTGVGYTF. In DNA form, the CDR3 reads TGTGCCAGTAGTATCCGGACAGGGGTCGGCTACACCTTC.

The V and J genes are TRBV4-3 and TRBJ2-7; D perhaps matches TRBD2 (6 bases). CDR1 and CDR2 (germline): LGHNA, YSLEER. Trimming stripped 2 bases from V and 3 bases from J, with 17 bases between. The CDR3 runs 16 residues. The CDR3, as DNA: TGCGCCAGCAGCCAAAAAGTCGGGGGAGTGGGCTACGAGCAGTACTTC. Residues: CASSQKVGGVGYEQYF.

The chain couples TRBV4-1 to TRBJ2-7; the D gene is possibly TRBD1 (6 bases). The CDR3 covers 12 residues. CDR1 and CDR2 (germline): MGHRA, YSYEKL. V shed 2 bases and J shed 6 bases, with 8 bases lying between them. CDR3 loop: CASSQQQGEQYF. CDR3 nucleotide sequence: TGCGCCAGCAGCCAACAACAGGGCGAGCAGTACTTC.

The V and J genes are TRBV19 and TRBJ2-7; D remains unclear. This CDR3 spans 12 amino acids. Between the trimmed V and J ends, which lost 3 bases and 5 bases, there was a span of 8 bases. Germline CDR1 is LNHDA and CDR2 is SQIVND (reference sequence). The DNA of the CDR3 is TGTGCCAGTAGTATGTTCGGCAACGAGCAGTACTTC. Translating it yields CASSMFGNEQYF.

This clone has just a few counts. In the same sample, other DNA sequences code for this CDR3. The chain is built from TRBV7-2 and TRBJ2-7, with 8 bases fitting TRBD1. In germline, CDR1 is SGHTA, CDR2 FQGNSA. The V segment lost 1 base and the J segment 5 bases; nucleotides outside the gene matches: 4. There are 14 residues in the CDR3. The CDR3 loop reads CASSLGSTGDEQYF. DNA of the CDR3: TGTGCCAGCAGCTTAGGATCGACAGGGGACGAGCAGTACTTC.

This rearrangement joins TRBV5-1 to TRBJ2-5; 12 nucleotides match TRBD2. Germline lookup yields CDR1 SGHRS and CDR2 YFSETQ. Germline trimming cut 4 bases from V and 3 bases from J; bases unmatched to any gene: 7. The CDR3 is 16 amino acids. Here the CDR3 DNA reads TGCGCCAGCAGCATCTTCCTAGCGGGGGGGAAAGAGACCCAGTACTTC. Translation: CASSIFLAGGKETQYF.

The rearrangement links TRBV27 to TRBJ2-1; the D gene is possibly TRBD2 (5 bases). CDR1 and CDR2 from the germline V gene are MNHEY and SMNVEV (reference sequence). The CDR3 extends over 16 amino acids. Trimming took 5 bases from V and 4 from J, leaving 18 bases between them. The CDR3 loop reads CASSPSGTWRYNEQFF. In nucleotides, the CDR3 is TGTGCCAGCAGTCCGAGCGGCACGTGGAGATACAATGAGCAGTTCTTC.